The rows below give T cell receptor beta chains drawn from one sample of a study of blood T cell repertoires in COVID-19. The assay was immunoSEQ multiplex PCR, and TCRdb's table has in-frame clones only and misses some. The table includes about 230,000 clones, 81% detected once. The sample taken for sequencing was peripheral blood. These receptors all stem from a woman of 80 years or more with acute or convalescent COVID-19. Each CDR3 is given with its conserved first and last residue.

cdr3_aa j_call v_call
CASSPRQGPRANTEAFF TRBJ1-1 TRBV7-2
CASSFQGGSPLHF TRBJ1-6 TRBV19
CASSPGTGAYEQYF TRBJ2-7 TRBV5-1
CASSLESRGAYGYTF TRBJ1-2 TRBV5-1
CASSQPGQGPFQETQYF TRBJ2-5 TRBV4-1
CAISDQGFWEQYF TRBJ2-7 TRBV10-3
CASSDGARRGGFF TRBJ2-1 TRBV2
CASSQDDGRESPYEQYF TRBJ2-7 TRBV3-1/TRBV3-2
CATSDLSHGTGNNEQFF TRBJ2-1 TRBV24-1
CASSLATGRHNEQFF TRBJ2-1 TRBV5-1
CASSPGTGRNEQFF TRBJ2-1 TRBV14
CASSLARERTKNIQYF TRBJ2-4 TRBV5-4
CASSLSSGLAGGGGYEQYF TRBJ2-7 TRBV18
CASSPGQEDSYEQYF TRBJ2-7 TRBV18
CASSYSTGRQDYGYTF TRBJ1-2 TRBV6-6
CASSLFLAGENEQFF TRBJ2-1 TRBV5-1
CTSSQDEWYLNEQYF TRBJ2-7 TRBV1
CASRSAGQVLDYTF TRBJ1-2 TRBV28
CASSSSSLNTEAFF TRBJ1-1 TRBV6-2/TRBV6-3
CATSPDLGYYNEQLF TRBJ2-1 TRBV15
CASSPSRLGRGSGETQYF TRBJ2-5 TRBV7-9
CASSQETGGLAGANVLTF TRBJ2-6 TRBV4-1
CAWSRTTGLEQPQHF TRBJ1-5 TRBV30
CSARGGSTQHF TRBJ1-5 TRBV20-1
CASSESGTGALGGANVLTF TRBJ2-6 TRBV4-1
CASNQLLRDRDNNEQFF TRBJ2-1 TRBV5-1
CASSANQETQYF TRBJ2-5 TRBV7-3
CASRQGAINEQFF TRBJ2-1 TRBV28
CASSIERARGGSEQFF TRBJ2-1 TRBV9
CASSLGQDSYEQYF TRBJ2-7 TRBV5-1
CASSFLVANEQFF TRBJ2-1 TRBV12-3/TRBV12-4
CASRSRLAGAHEQYF TRBJ2-7 TRBV6-6
CASSVGPQTSSAEQYF TRBJ2-7 TRBV9